This T cell receptor beta chain originates from a study of T cells in localized non-small cell lung cancer. Assay used: immunoSEQ multiplex PCR; TCRdb lists only in-frame clones, some missing. The sample comprises 3,200 or so clones, roughly 29% of which are singletons, and approximately 15% rests with the top ten. Trimming at V came to 6 bases and at J to 4 bases, leaving 4 bases not matched to a gene. The CDR3 is 14 amino acids. The sample in question was lung tumor tissue, obtained before any cancer treatment. This TCR came from a man between 40 and 70 years old with stage III lung adenocarcinoma. The V gene is TRBV23-1, the J gene TRBJ1-5, with 9 bases matching TRBD1. Being an ORF, TRBV23-1 has a function that is uncertain. The CDR3 DNA reads as TGCGCCAGCAGCGCCGGGACAGGGAATCAGCCCCAGCATTTT. It encodes CASSAGTGNQPQHF.